This paragraph reports one T cell receptor (beta chain). Its antigen remains unknown. This sample is drawn from a study of T cells in localized non-small cell lung cancer. General study findings and limits: The highest T cell clonality was in uninvolved adjacent lung, above tumor. Prolonged overall survival went with higher T cell density in the blood. Adjacent lung had a median approximately 57 of the 100 largest tumor clones.

V lost 0 bases, J lost 4 bases, and 9 bases lay in between. Germline V gene sequence: CDR1 MNHEY, CDR2 SMNVEV (reference sequence). CDR3 size: 14 residues. The data were produced by immunoSEQ multiplex PCR, yet TCRdb's version contains in-frame clones alone and is incomplete. Of approximately 35,000 clones in the sample, roughly nine tenths were seen once. This receptor was obtained from a man aged 35-75 years with stage II lung adenocarcinoma. This rearrangement joins TRBV27 to TRBJ2-5; perhaps D is TRBD1 or TRBD2 (5 bases each). The source was PBMCs, collected before any cancer treatment. This chain's CDR3 is CASSLSRAGETQYF. The CDR3 DNA sequence: TGTGCCAGCAGTTTATCCAGGGCGGGAGAGACCCAGTACTTC.